This T cell receptor beta chain is from a study of blood T cell repertoires in COVID-19 (dated by TCRdb to about 2020). With respect to the entire study: Collaborator samples came from the United States, Italy and Spain and covered acute and convalescent phases of COVID-19. The material from the prospective study consisted of cDNA or gDNA derived from T cells, B-cell-depleted T cells, or PBMCs. The dataset comprised deeply sampled blood TCRbeta repertoires from subjects exposed to, actively infected with, or recovered from COVID-19. The repertoires were released in a freely available public database intended as a resource for research on the immune response to SARS-CoV-2. The samples were drawn from two sources: the first 160 participants of the ongoing ImmuneRACE study, and 950 to 1,500 subjects contributed by 6 global collaborators. The sample metadata nearly always contained a de-identified subject ID, COVID-19 status, age in years and sex. Where available, HLA class I and class II types were obtained from metadata supplied by the sample provider rather than from assay-based typing.

General findings and caveats noted by the study authors: The amount of clinical and demographic metadata varied by source and participant and was provided uncurated.

Collaborating institutions collected whole blood in K2EDTA tubes following their own protocols. For TCRbeta analysis, collaborators shipped samples in one of three forms: frozen whole blood, isolated PBMCs, or DNA extracted from either of those sample types. CDR1 LGHNA and CDR2 YSLEER are derived from the germline V gene. V drops 4 bases and J drops 2 bases, leaving 14 bases in between. The CDR3 covers 16 residues, taking in both the cysteine and the phenylalanine. Just CDR3 DNA is preserved here, 48 bases in frame from base 1. TCRbeta CDR3 regions were amplified from genomic DNA by means of the immunoSEQ Assay, a bias-controlled multiplex PCR. As for how the authors treated the data: Nucleated cell counts per sample were estimated from amplification of reference gene primers within the assay. Sequence reads were collapsed and filtered to measure the absolute abundance of every unique TCRbeta CDR3 rearrangement. For each sample, productive Simpson clonality was calculated by taking the square root of Simpson's diversity index across productive rearrangements. This immuneACCESS table, as held by TCRdb, lists in-frame sequences with V and J called but not all clones. Of the missing ones, under half trace to an unresolved V gene in checked studies; the others have no known cause. V, J and clone size are those of that table, while D and trimming were read from the DNA. The sample profile shows just over 25,000 clones; 90% of them were found once. Clones ranked in the top ten supply about 10% of the sample.

This clone was seen just once. Its target antigen remains unknown. Qualities for individual bases were not recorded, and no much larger clone is one base off. The clonotype was recovered from a man between 65 and 85 years old with acute or convalescent COVID-19. The chain couples TRBV4-3 to TRBJ1-4; no D segment can be confidently identified. Source material: peripheral blood. This receptor carries the CDR3 CASSRRLQSTNEKLFF. The DNA is TGCGCCAGCAGCCGGCGACTCCAATCTACTAATGAAAAACTGTTTTTT.